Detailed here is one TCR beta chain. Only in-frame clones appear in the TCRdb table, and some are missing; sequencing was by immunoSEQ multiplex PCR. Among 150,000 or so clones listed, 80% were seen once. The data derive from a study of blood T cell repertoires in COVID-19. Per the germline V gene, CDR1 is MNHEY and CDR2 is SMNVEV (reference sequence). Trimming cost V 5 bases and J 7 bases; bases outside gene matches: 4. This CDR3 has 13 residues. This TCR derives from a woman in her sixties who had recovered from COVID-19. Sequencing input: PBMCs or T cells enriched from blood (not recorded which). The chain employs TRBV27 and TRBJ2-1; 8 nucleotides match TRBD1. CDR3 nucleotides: TGTGCCAGCAGTGCCCACAGGGGGAATGAGCAGTTCTTC. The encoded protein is CASSAHRGNEQFF.